This TCR beta chain was retrieved from a study of kidney transplant recipient with SARS-CoV-2 infection (dated by TCRdb to the early 2020s). Read against the paper, the sample's time point label means: pre-pandemic baseline sample and day 111 after first positive SARS-CoV-2 test. This clonotype was recorded at least ten times. Its antigen has not been determined. The record has no base qualities; no much larger clone is one base away. Taken from the germline V gene, the CDR1 and CDR2 loops are MNHEY and SVGAGI. Counted from cysteine to phenylalanine, this CDR3 has 15 amino acids. Only the CDR3 part of the read is kept: 45 bases, read in frame from the first base. Trimming removed 3 bases from V and 6 bases from J; the gene matches leave 9 bases unexplained. The sequencer was an Illumina MiSeq. Profiling of the peripheral T cell repertoire targeted human TCRbeta genes. In the source study's methods: Beta-binomial modelling was used to test for differences in clonotype abundance while accounting for variability over time. Expanded clonotypes were screened against the ImmuneCODE reference database of SARS-CoV-2-associated TCRs and were mapped to viral genome regions. Further repertoire analyses covered TRBV gene usage, CDR3 length, CDR3 amino acid overlap between time points, clonotype abundance distributions and Jaccard similarity. Using fastp at Q25 and MiXCR, TCRdb reprocessed the public reads and kept productive beta chains. Every distinct CDR3 protein forms one entry, paired with its most common genes and DNA. These V and J calls originate from TCRdb's pipeline instead of the authors' own analysis. The sample table lists approximately 240,000 distinct CDR3 sequences, roughly 26% of them with a count of one. The ten largest account for around 6.8% of the sample.

Sample: a blood sample, taken at baseline and between days 110 and 120 from a kidney transplant recipient. The TCR originated in a male patient between 25 and 39 years old who had COVID-19 and was a kidney transplant recipient. Following a transplant, a fraction of the T cells may be traceable to the graft donor. The rearrangement joined TRBV6-5 to TRBJ2-7; the central 9 bases match TRBD1. The CDR3 here reads CASSYTGGLSVEQYF. The DNA sequence follows: TGTGCCAGCAGTTATACAGGGGGCCTATCAGTCGAGCAGTACTTC.